This T cell receptor (beta chain) comes out of a study of identical twins. Study findings and constraints: Cord blood's abundant beta clonotypes had fewer insertions, unlike memory repertoires.

Unique molecular identifiers were in the cDNA, with template-switch universal primer binding. TCRdb passed the 5' RACE reads through MiXCR, listing each CDR3 protein once. This table has about 890,000 distinct CDR3 sequences, over 9% appearing once. This clonotype was counted a few times. Its antigen is undetermined. Healthy Caucasians provided all donations. This sample also belongs to another study, concerning yellow fever vaccine responses in identical twins.

Sequencing was carried out using PBMCs. The sequence was collected from a woman between 18 and 29 years old in good health.

The CDR3 DNA reads TGTGCCAGCAGTCAAACAGGGGCCTCCTCTGGGGCCAACGTCCTGACTTTC. This translates into CASSQTGASSGANVLTF. The V and J genes are TRBV6-2 or TRBV6-3 and TRBJ2-6; 7 nucleotides line up with TRBD1. The trim removed 5 bases at V and 0 bases at J, leaving 7 bases unmatched. This CDR3 is built from 17 residues. Looked up from germline, CDR1 is MNHEY and CDR2 is SVGEGT.